This TCR beta chain was identified in a study of relationships among human T cell subsets. Points from the study as a whole: Bead sorting may have left some CD4+CD8+ double-positive cells.

The CDR3 length is 11 residues. V was shortened by 0 bases and J by 7 bases, with 5 bases between the two germline ends. Germline V gene data show CDR1 as GTSNPN and CDR2 as SVGIG (reference sequence). Semiquantitative ARM-PCR amplified T cell receptor alpha and beta CDR3 regions from mRNA. ARM-PCR used tagged nested gene-specific primers, then communal superprimers for exponential amplification. Each CDR3 protein gets one entry after TCRdb re-called the multiplex PCR reads with MiXCR. Among about 4,000 distinct CDR3 sequences listed, approximately 50% were seen once. Comment on this clonotype: What it binds is unknown.

After CD4+CD56+ natural killer T cells were removed, anti-CD294 beads selected CD4+CD25-CD294+ Th2 cells. T cell subsets were isolated with magnetic beads coated with subset-specific monoclonal antibodies. Sequencing was carried out using CD4+ Th2 cells sorted from blood. The receptor was derived from a man aged 35-49 years in good health. The chain links TRBV30 to TRBJ2-3; D is ambiguous. CDR3 coding DNA: TGTGCCTGGAGTGTCGGTAATACGCAGTATTTT. It specifies CAWSVGNTQYF.